This passage covers 22 T cell receptor beta chains from one sample sequenced in a study of long-term antiretroviral therapy in people with HIV. The authors ran the immunoSEQ assay, v3.0, at survey level. Sequenced by immunoSEQ multiplex PCR; TCRdb stores in-frame clones only, minus some. This sample has approximately 30,000 clones; approximately 85% occur once, and the top ten carry 7.5% to 10%. The sample consisted of unsorted PBMCs, taken 3 years after starting antiretroviral therapy. Receptor source: a man in his forties or fifties with HIV.

This clone came up a few times. The genes are TRBV6-1 and TRBJ1-3, with D perhaps TRBD1 (6 bases). The CDR3 loop spans 15 amino acids. Looked up from germline, CDR1 is MNHNS and CDR2 is SASEGT. V was pared by 2 bases and J by 4 bases, with 12 bases between. The chain's CDR3 is CASSEFGGPGNTIYF. As DNA, the CDR3 is TGTGCCAGCAGTGAATTCGGGGGGCCGGGAAACACCATATATTTT.

CDR3 DNA: TGTGCCAGCAGTTCGACAGGGGGGATTTACACTGAAGCTTTCTTT. Protein product: CASSSTGGIYTEAFF. This chain links TRBV27 with TRBJ1-1; TRBD1 matches at 9 bases. CDR1 MNHEY and CDR2 SMNVEV come from the germline V gene (reference sequence). The CDR3 extends over 15 amino acids. The V gene end was trimmed by 4 bases and the J gene end by 3 bases; junction bases not matched to a gene: 6.

The chain combines TRBV7-9 with TRBJ1-2, with D hard to call. The germline gives CDR1 SEHNR, CDR2 FQNEAQ (reference sequence). V shed 0 bases and J shed 2 bases, with 19 bases lying between them. The CDR3 is 18 amino acids. This CDR3 is CASSLAHLGRRTNYGYTF. CDR3 nucleotides: TGTGCCAGCAGCTTAGCCCACCTTGGTAGACGGACGAACTATGGCTACACCTTC.

This clone was seen a single time. V is TRBV5-1 and J is TRBJ2-7; 9 nucleotides agree with TRBD1. CDR1 is SGHRS, CDR2 YFSETQ, per germline. V shed 5 bases and J 0 bases; nucleotides not matched to a gene: 6. The CDR3 is 15 residues long. This CDR3 is CASRSTGGFSYEQYF. The CDR3 bases are TGCGCCAGCAGGTCGACAGGGGGTTTCTCCTACGAGCAGTACTTC.

This clone has just one count. This chain uses TRBV6-5 with TRBJ1-2; 7 nucleotides line up with TRBD1. Germline CDR1 MNHEY, CDR2 SVGAGI. The CDR3 has 15 amino acids. Unmatched junction bases numbered 3, after V lost 2 bases and J lost 0 bases. The CDR3 DNA follows: TGTGCCAGCAGTTACGGACAGGAAACTAACTATGGCTACACCTTC. Translated: CASSYGQETNYGYTF.

V and J are TRBV2 and TRBJ2-7, with TRBD1 identical over 8 bases. The CDR3 extends over 15 amino acids. The junction had 11 bases not matched to a gene; V was cut back by 6 bases and J by 4 bases. Per the germline V gene, CDR1 is SNHLY and CDR2 is FYNNEI. Here the CDR3 reads CASRPGQGYPYEQYF. The CDR3 DNA reads as TGTGCCAGCAGGCCCGGACAGGGCTACCCGTACGAGCAGTACTTC.

This rearrangement joins TRBV5-1 to TRBJ2-7, with 8 bases that match TRBD1. Looked up from germline, CDR1 is SGHRS and CDR2 is YFSETQ. The trim removed 2 bases at V and 4 bases at J, leaving 8 bases unmatched. This CDR3 is 15 amino acids long. This chain's CDR3 is CASSLGQGAVYEQYF. In nucleotides, the CDR3 is TGCGCCAGCAGCTTAGGGCAGGGGGCTGTATACGAGCAGTACTTC.

The genes are TRBV27 and TRBJ2-7; the match to TRBD1 covers 7 bases. Looked up from germline, CDR1 is MNHEY and CDR2 is SMNVEV (reference sequence). V shed 5 bases and J 0 bases; nucleotides not matched to a gene: 4. The CDR3 spans 14 residues. CDR3 sequence: CASSRTGSSYEQYF. The CDR3 DNA follows: TGTGCCAGCAGTCGGACAGGAAGCTCCTACGAGCAGTACTTC.

V and J are TRBV6-5 and TRBJ1-3; 7 nucleotides agree with TRBD1. J lost 4 bases, V lost 5 bases, and 2 bases had no gene match. Germline CDR1 reads MNHEY; CDR2 reads SVGAGI. The CDR3 is 13 residues long. In DNA form, the CDR3 reads TGTGCCAGCAGTATGGGACAGGGAAACACCATATATTTT. This sequence encodes CASSMGQGNTIYF.

The chain combines TRBV28 with TRBJ1-1, with D perhaps TRBD1 (5 bases). The CDR3 runs to 14 residues. Trimming cost V 4 bases and J 0 bases, with 9 bases left between them. Germline values: CDR1 MDHEN, CDR2 SYDVKM. CDR3 DNA sequence: TGTGCCAGCAGTTCCGGGGCGTTGAACACTGAAGCTTTCTTT. Residues: CASSSGALNTEAFF. The full variable domain, its missing parts supplied by reference TRBV28 and TRBJ1-1, is DVKVTQSSRYLVKRTGEKVFLECVQDMDHENMFWYRQDPGLGLRLIYFSYDVKMKEKGDIPEGYSVSREKKERFSLILESASTNQTSMYLCASSSGALNTEAFFGQGTRLTVV.

V usage is TRBV5-1 and J usage is TRBJ2-4; 9 nucleotides line up with TRBD2. This CDR3 contains 15 residues. CDR1 is SGHRS, CDR2 YFSETQ, per germline. V gave up 6 bases and J gave up 6 bases; unmatched junction bases: 10. The CDR3 DNA reads as TGCGCCAGCAAAGAAGGCGGGGGGGCAGGAAACATTCAGTACTTC. It codes for CASKEGGGAGNIQYF.

The chain carries TRBV4-1 and TRBJ1-1; D is unclear. V lost 4 bases and J lost 3, with 9 bases in between. CDR3 length equals 13 residues. Germline-derived CDR1 and CDR2 are MGHRA and YSYEKL. Here the CDR3 DNA reads TGCGCCAGCAGCCCCTTAGGAGACACTGAAGCTTTCTTT. Its translation is CASSPLGDTEAFF.

This clone was seen only once. The V and J genes are TRBV12-5 and TRBJ2-5, with 10 nucleotides matching TRBD1. Germline trimming cut 6 bases from V and 0 bases from J; bases unmatched to any gene: 7. This CDR3 region has 16 residues. CDR1 is LGHNT, CDR2 FRNRAP, per germline. The CDR3 loop reads CASGLGQGTYQETQYF. CDR3 nucleotides: TGTGCTAGTGGCCTGGGACAGGGGACCTACCAAGAGACCCAGTACTTC.

This clone appeared a single time. The V gene is TRBV7-8, the J gene TRBJ2-3; D might be TRBD1 (6 bases). The length of the CDR3 is 16 residues. V was pared by 5 bases and J by 1 base, with 16 bases between. The germline V gene encodes CDR1 SGHVS and CDR2 FQNEAQ. CDR3 residues: CASSPTSSGGTDTQYF. For the CDR3, the DNA is TGTGCCAGCAGCCCGACGAGTTCAGGGGGCACAGATACGCAGTATTTT.

The chain uses TRBV5-1 and TRBJ2-3; D remains unclear. V gave up 0 bases and J gave up 0 bases, with 8 bases separating them. Germline V gene sequence: CDR1 SGHRS, CDR2 YFSETQ. CDR3 length equals 15 residues. This CDR3 is CASSLEATSTDTQYF. CDR3 in DNA: TGCGCCAGCAGCTTGGAAGCGACTAGCACAGATACGCAGTATTTT.

This chain links TRBV6-5 with TRBJ2-1, with D possibly being TRBD1 (5 bases). V lost 0 bases and J 6 bases, leaving 12 bases between the germline ends. Looked up from germline, CDR1 is MNHEY and CDR2 is SVGAGI. This CDR3 has 15 amino acids. The CDR3 loop is CASSYSIREGNEQFF. CDR3 nucleotides: TGTGCCAGCAGTTACTCGATCAGGGAAGGCAATGAGCAGTTCTTC.

The chain recombines TRBV7-2 with TRBJ1-2; D ambiguous. Trimming stripped 1 base from V and 3 bases from J, with 9 bases between. Germline loops: CDR1 SGHTA, CDR2 FQGNSA. The CDR3 loop spans 14 amino acids. The CDR3 reads CASSLVDAYYGYTF. The CDR3 nucleotides are TGTGCCAGCAGCTTAGTGGACGCTTACTATGGCTACACCTTC.

This clone was recorded once. V and J are TRBV15 and TRBJ1-2, with a weak D call TRBD1 (6 bases). CDR1 is LNHNV, CDR2 YYDKDF, per germline (reference sequence). This CDR3 has 14 amino acids. Deletions cut 0 bases from V and 6 bases from J, with 11 bases between. CDR3 loop: CATSRDKGGDGYTF. In nucleotides, the CDR3 is TGTGCCACCAGCAGAGATAAAGGGGGTGATGGCTACACCTTC.

This clone was detected only once. The chain links TRBV6-1 to TRBJ1-2; D gene uncertain. V gave up 2 bases and J gave up 4 bases, with 5 bases separating them. The V gene's germline CDR1 is MNHNS and CDR2 SASEGT. This CDR3 has 12 residues. The CDR3 nucleotides are TGTGCCAGCAGTGAACAGACCTATGGCTACACCTTC. It yields the protein CASSEQTYGYTF.

The chain has TRBV4-2 and TRBJ2-1; 8 bases agree with TRBD2. CDR3 length: 18 residues. V lost 0 bases, J lost 2 bases, and 9 bases stayed unmatched. Germline CDR1 reads LGHNA; CDR2 reads YNFKEQ. CDR3 in amino acids: CASSQDSPSGGTYNEQFF. The CDR3 region has the DNA TGTGCCAGCAGCCAAGATTCCCCGAGCGGGGGAACCTACAATGAGCAGTTCTTC.

This rearrangement joins TRBV9 to TRBJ1-5; weak D call: TRBD1 (5 bases). The CDR3 has 15 amino acids. Germline V gene lookup returns CDR1 SGDLS and CDR2 YYNGEE. Trimming took off 0 bases at V and 4 bases at J, with 11 bases between the two ends. Written as DNA, the CDR3 is TGTGCCAGCAGCGTAGATGGGGGGGAAAATCAGCCCCAGCATTTT. Its protein product is CASSVDGGENQPQHF.

The chain links TRBV6-1 to TRBJ1-5; the match to TRBD1 covers 8 bases. Trimming at V came to 6 bases and at J to 2 bases, leaving 3 bases not matched to a gene. The germline V gene encodes CDR1 MNHNS and CDR2 SASEGT. The CDR3 is made up of 14 amino acids. This CDR3 reads CASSLTGGNQPQHF. CDR3 in DNA: TGTGCCAGCAGCCTGACAGGGGGCAATCAGCCCCAGCATTTT.